The 28 T cell receptor beta chains below all came from one sample that was sequenced in a study of CD8+ T cells in alopecia areata. Indicated treatment: oral pan-JAK inhibitor, 5-10 mg twice daily. cDNA serving as the sequencing template came from extracted, reverse transcribed RNA. Assay: immunoSEQ multiplex PCR; the TCRdb copy retains only in-frame clones and omits some. The table records 140,000 to 150,000 clones, 45% to 60% of them present only once. Sequences were derived from CD8+ T cells sorted from blood, sampled at week 4, from a patient treated with tofacitinib. These receptors all stem from a human donor with alopecia areata.

The genes are TRBV7-9 and TRBJ2-4; D unresolved. Trimming shortened V by 1 base and J by 0 bases, and 7 bases separated the two germline ends. The CDR3 covers 15 residues. Germline lookup yields CDR1 SEHNR and CDR2 FQNEAQ (reference sequence). CDR3 sequence (DNA): TGTGCCAGCAGCTTAGTTTCCCTAGCCAAAAACATTCAGTACTTC. Protein: CASSLVSLAKNIQYF.

The chain has TRBV4-2 and TRBJ1-1, with a weak D call TRBD1 (5 bases). V lost 1 base, J lost 0 bases, and 9 bases lay in between. The CDR3 runs to 15 residues. CDR1 is LGHNA, CDR2 YNFKEQ, per germline. CDR3 protein: CASSQGQFMNTEAFF. The CDR3 DNA follows: TGTGCCAGCAGCCAAGGACAGTTTATGAACACTGAAGCTTTCTTT.

The chain employs TRBV7-9 and TRBJ2-1; D is uncertain. The germline gives CDR1 SEHNR, CDR2 FQNEAQ (reference sequence). V was shortened by 1 base and J by 7 bases, with 14 bases between the two germline ends. The CDR3 is made up of 15 amino acids. The CDR3 region has the DNA TGTGCCAGCAGCTTAGGAACAGCACCTCCAAATGAGCAGTTCTTC. Amino acid sequence: CASSLGTAPPNEQFF. The entire variable domain, with the rest obtained from reference TRBV7-9 and TRBJ2-1, is as follows: DTGVSQNPRHKITKRGQNVTFRCDPISEHNRLYWYRQTLGQGPEFLTYFQNEAQLEKSRLLSDRFSAERPKGSFSTLEIQRTEQGDSAMYLCASSLGTAPPNEQFFGPGTRLTVL.

This clone appeared a single time. The rearrangement joins TRBV29-1 to TRBJ2-5, with D perhaps matching TRBD2 (6 bases). The V end was cut by 1 base, the J end by 1 base, with 19 bases between. Germline V gene lookup returns CDR1 SQVTM and CDR2 ANQGSEA. The CDR3 consists of 17 residues. The CDR3 sequence: CSVEALRDLGGQETQYF. As DNA, the CDR3 is TGCAGCGTTGAAGCACTTCGGGACTTGGGGGGCCAAGAGACCCAGTACTTC.

The chain couples TRBV5-1 to TRBJ1-1; D not resolved. This CDR3 region has 16 residues. V lost 1 base and J 3 bases, leaving 16 bases between the germline ends. Per the germline V gene, CDR1 is SGHRS and CDR2 is YFSETQ. CDR3 nucleotide sequence: TGCGCCAGCAGCTTGATAGGCCAGCCGGAATACACTGAAGCTTTCTTT. Amino acid sequence: CASSLIGQPEYTEAFF.

The genes are TRBV5-1 and TRBJ2-7; tentatively, D is TRBD2 (7 bases). Looked up from germline, CDR1 is SGHRS and CDR2 is YFSETQ. The ends were cut back, 4 bases at V and 4 bases at J, with 21 bases in the middle. The CDR3 loop spans 16 amino acids. The CDR3 spells CASSLSLGGADYEQYF. In DNA, the CDR3 is TGCGCCAGCAGCCTCTCCTTAGGGGGGGCAGATTACGAGCAGTACTTC.

The gene calls are TRBV13 and TRBJ1-2; D is possibly TRBD1 (6 bases). CDR3 length: 14 residues. V lost 2 bases to trimming and J lost 2 bases, with 9 bases between them. CDR1 is PRHDT and CDR2 is FYEKMQ in the germline V gene (reference sequence). CDR3 in DNA: TGTGCCAGCAGCTTACGTACAGGGAACTATGGCTACACCTTC. Residues: CASSLRTGNYGYTF.

The chain joins TRBV7-9 to TRBJ1-5; D is ambiguous. This CDR3 spans 11 amino acids. V was shortened by 1 base and J by 11 bases, with 6 bases between the two germline ends. Germline CDR1 and CDR2: SEHNR and FQNEAQ (reference sequence). CDR3: CASSLEGSQHF. The CDR3 nucleotides are TGTGCCAGCAGCTTAGAAGGGTCCCAGCATTTT.

The chain employs TRBV5-1 and TRBJ2-5; 7 positions agree with TRBD1. Germline CDR1 and CDR2: SGHRS and YFSETQ. There are 14 residues in the CDR3. Unmatched junction bases numbered 6, after V lost 5 bases and J lost 2 bases. CDR3 amino acids: CASSRTGTQETQYF. Written as DNA, the CDR3 is TGCGCCAGCAGTCGGACAGGAACACAAGAGACCCAGTACTTC.

V and J are TRBV6-5 and TRBJ1-3; D is unclear. In germline, CDR1 is MNHEY, CDR2 SVGAGI. V lost 2 bases and J lost 2, with 10 bases in between. This CDR3 has 15 residues. CDR3 sequence (DNA): TGTGCCAGCAGTTACAGAGAAGTCCCTGGAAACACCATATATTTT. Translating it yields CASSYREVPGNTIYF.

The chain is built from TRBV19 and TRBJ2-5, with D uncertain. CDR3 length equals 14 residues. Germline lookup yields CDR1 LNHDA and CDR2 SQIVND (reference sequence). V was shortened by 3 bases and J by 3 bases, with 11 bases between the two germline ends. The CDR3 bases are TGTGCCAGTAGTATGGTAACGGACGAAGAGACCCAGTACTTC. It specifies CASSMVTDEETQYF. Together with reference TRBV19 and TRBJ2-5, the CDR3 gives the full variable domain: DGGITQSPKYLFRKEGQNVTLSCEQNLNHDAMYWYRQDPGQGLRLIYYSQIVNDFQKGDIAEGYSVSREKKESFPLTVTSAQKNPTAFYLCASSMVTDEETQYFGPGTRLLVL.

The chain joins TRBV29-1 to TRBJ2-1; TRBD1 aligns across 10 bases. The CDR3 length is 15 residues. V gave up 4 bases and J gave up 0 bases; unmatched junction bases: 3. Germline CDR1 and CDR2: SQVTM and ANQGSEA. The CDR3 protein is CSVVGQGVSYNEQFF. CDR3 in DNA: TGCAGCGTTGTCGGACAGGGGGTCTCCTACAATGAGCAGTTCTTC.

Judged by abundance, this clone is large. The J gene is TRBJ1-4, the V gene TRBV7-9; 9 nucleotides align to TRBD1. V trimming: 6 bases; J trimming: 5 bases; junction bases outside the gene matches: 7. There are 15 residues in the CDR3. CDR1 SEHNR and CDR2 FQNEAQ come from the germline V gene (reference sequence). For the CDR3, the DNA is TGTGCCAGCAGTCACGGGACAGGGAAAAATGAAAAACTGTTTTTT. Protein product: CASSHGTGKNEKLFF.

This clone has only a few counts. V is TRBV29-1 and J is TRBJ2-7; D is ambiguous. CDR1 is SQVTM and CDR2 is ANQGSEA in the germline V gene. V lost 7 bases and J 0 bases, leaving 10 bases between the germline ends. This CDR3 contains 12 residues. CDR3 in DNA: TGCAGCGGTTACAGTAGCTCCTACGAGCAGTACTTC. Translation: CSGYSSSYEQYF.

Notes on this clone: A read error is likely, as this CDR3 ends without the conserved phenylalanine or tryptophan. The DNA is omitted, as the CDR3 cannot be located on it reliably, and the CDR3 follows TCRdb's listing. This rearrangement joins TRBV5-1 to TRBJ2-4; no DNA check was done on the table's D call, TRBD2. 8 amino acids form the CDR3, both terminal residues included. The germline gives CDR1 SGHRS, CDR2 YFSETQ. This CDR3 reads CASKEGSL.

Many counts were recorded for this clone. The gene calls are TRBV13 and TRBJ2-3; D gene ambiguous. Deletions cut 6 bases from V and 0 bases from J, with 13 bases between. Per the germline V gene, CDR1 is PRHDT and CDR2 is FYEKMQ (reference sequence). The CDR3 contains 15 residues. In DNA, the CDR3 is TGTGCCAGCAGTTTTGTGGCAGCTAGCACAGATACGCAGTATTTT. Translation: CASSFVAASTDTQYF.

The J gene is TRBJ2-6, the V gene TRBV6-4; the D call may be TRBD1 or TRBD2 (5 bases each). The CDR3 covers 15 residues. The germline CDR1 and CDR2 sequences are MRHNA and SNTAGT. V gave up 2 bases and J gave up 4 bases, with 9 bases separating them. The chain's CDR3 is CASSDEGSGANVLTF. The DNA of the CDR3 is TGTGCCAGCAGTGACGAGGGGAGCGGGGCCAACGTCCTGACTTTC.

This clone was seen a few times. This chain connects TRBV7-9 to TRBJ2-7; D possibly corresponds to TRBD1 (6 bases). CDR3 length equals 13 residues. With 5 bases removed from V and 7 bases from J, the gap between germline ends came to 15 bases. Germline CDR1 is SEHNR and CDR2 is FQNEAQ (reference sequence). The CDR3: CASSTRTEGEQYF. Written as DNA, the CDR3 is TGTGCCAGCAGCACACGGACAGAAGGGGAGCAGTACTTC.

This clone was seen repeatedly, ten times or more. J is TRBJ2-1 and V is TRBV6-4; TRBD2 aligns across 9 bases. J lost 0 bases, V lost 3 bases, and 0 bases had no gene match. The CDR3 length is 15 residues. Germline loops: CDR1 MRHNA, CDR2 SNTAGT. CDR3 region: CASSERGGSYNEQFF. The CDR3 DNA reads as TGTGCCAGCAGTGAGCGGGGGGGCTCCTACAATGAGCAGTTCTTC.

V is TRBV29-1 and J is TRBJ2-7, with D unresolved. Trimming stripped 1 base from V and 4 bases from J, with 11 bases between. Germline V gives CDR1 SQVTM, CDR2 ANQGSEA. The CDR3 is made up of 13 amino acids. CDR3 in DNA: TGCAGCGTTGAAGTTCAACAGTCTTACGAGCAGTACTTC. Its protein is CSVEVQQSYEQYF.

The chain carries TRBV27 and TRBJ2-5; D not certain. Per germline, CDR1 MNHEY and CDR2 SMNVEV (reference sequence). This CDR3 region has 13 residues. The ends were cut back, 3 bases at V and 1 base at J, with 6 bases in the middle. The CDR3 loop is CASSFWGQETQYF. The DNA for the CDR3 is TGTGCCAGCAGTTTTTGGGGCCAAGAGACCCAGTACTTC.

V gene TRBV5-6 combines with J gene TRBJ1-2, with 8 bases identical to TRBD1. The CDR3 runs 13 residues. Germline assignment: CDR1 SGHDT and CDR2 YYEEEE. V was pared by 3 bases and J by 6 bases, with 4 bases of the junction left unmatched. CDR3 sequence (DNA): TGTGCCAGCAGCTGGACAGGGATCGATGGCTACACCTTC. This sequence encodes CASSWTGIDGYTF.

There are a few counts of this clone. The rearrangement uses TRBV29-1 and TRBJ1-1; D is uncertain. Trimming removed 7 bases at V and 7 bases at J, with 13 bases between. Germline V gives CDR1 SQVTM, CDR2 ANQGSEA. The CDR3 sequence is 11 residues long. CDR3 nucleotide sequence: TGCAGCGCAGACACAGACTTTGAAGCTTTCTTT. This gives the protein CSADTDFEAFF.

The chain couples TRBV27 to TRBJ1-1; D uncertain. Germline V gives CDR1 MNHEY, CDR2 SMNVEV (reference sequence). The V gene lost 5 bases and the J gene lost 7 bases, with 14 bases spanning the gap. The CDR3 is 13 residues long. CDR3 DNA: TGTGCCAGCAGTCCCCGGAGGGCGATTGAAGCTTTCTTT. This codes for CASSPRRAIEAFF.

The rearrangement links TRBV4-3 to TRBJ2-3, with 8 bases lining up with TRBD2. The CDR3 is 20 amino acids. After removal of 0 bases from V and 2 bases from J, the junction contained 16 bases not matched to a gene. Germline V gene data show CDR1 as LGHNA and CDR2 as YSLEER. The CDR3, as DNA: TGCGCCAGCAGCCAAGATCCCCCTCGCCTTAGCGGGGTGTTCACAGATACGCAGTATTTT. Protein: CASSQDPPRLSGVFTDTQYF.

In this sample, this clone turned up once. This chain uses TRBV7-2 with TRBJ1-1; D not resolved. CDR3 length: 14 residues. The germline V and J ends were trimmed by 5 bases and 1 base, with 11 bases remaining between them. The germline V gene has CDR1 SGHTA and CDR2 FQGNSA. Here the CDR3 DNA reads TGTGCCAGCAGCCCTTTGGGCAGGAACACTGAAGCTTTCTTT. Translation: CASSPLGRNTEAFF.

This clone appeared once. The V gene is TRBV30, the J gene TRBJ1-1; 7 positions agree with TRBD1. This CDR3 has 13 residues. Trimming took 5 bases from V and 2 from J; bases not matched to a gene: 5. Germline assignment: CDR1 GTSNPN and CDR2 SVGIG (reference sequence). CDR3 protein: CAWGDRINTEAFF. For the CDR3, the DNA is TGTGCCTGGGGGGACAGAATTAACACTGAAGCTTTCTTT. The full variable domain, its missing parts supplied by reference TRBV30 and TRBJ1-1, is SQTIHQWPATLVQPVGSPLSLECTVEGTSNPNLYWYRQAAGRGLQLLFYSVGIGQISSEVPQNLSASRPQDRQFILSSKKLLLSDSGFYLCAWGDRINTEAFFGQGTRLTVV.

This sequence joins TRBV5-4 and TRBJ1-1; D gene uncertain. CDR1 is SGHNT, CDR2 YYREEE, per germline (reference sequence). V lost 3 bases to trimming and J lost 4 bases, with 16 bases between them. The CDR3 length is 15 residues. The CDR3 bases are TGTGCCAGCAGCTGGAACCGTGGGGAGGGCACTGAAGCTTTCTTT. The encoded protein is CASSWNRGEGTEAFF.